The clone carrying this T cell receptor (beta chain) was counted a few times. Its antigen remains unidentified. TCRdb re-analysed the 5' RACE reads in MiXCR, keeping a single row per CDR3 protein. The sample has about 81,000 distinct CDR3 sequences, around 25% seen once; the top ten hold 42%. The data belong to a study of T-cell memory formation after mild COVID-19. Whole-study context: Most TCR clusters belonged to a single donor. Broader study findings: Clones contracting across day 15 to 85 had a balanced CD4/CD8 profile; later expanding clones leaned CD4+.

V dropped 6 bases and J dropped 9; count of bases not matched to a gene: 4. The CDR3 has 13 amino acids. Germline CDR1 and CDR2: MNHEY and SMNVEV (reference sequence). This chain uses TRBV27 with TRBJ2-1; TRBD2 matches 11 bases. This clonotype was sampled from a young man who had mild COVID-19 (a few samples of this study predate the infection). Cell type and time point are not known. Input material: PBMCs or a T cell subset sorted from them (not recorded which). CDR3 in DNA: TGTGCCAGCAGATGGACTAGCGGGCGTGAGCAGTTCTTC. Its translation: CASRWTSGREQFF.